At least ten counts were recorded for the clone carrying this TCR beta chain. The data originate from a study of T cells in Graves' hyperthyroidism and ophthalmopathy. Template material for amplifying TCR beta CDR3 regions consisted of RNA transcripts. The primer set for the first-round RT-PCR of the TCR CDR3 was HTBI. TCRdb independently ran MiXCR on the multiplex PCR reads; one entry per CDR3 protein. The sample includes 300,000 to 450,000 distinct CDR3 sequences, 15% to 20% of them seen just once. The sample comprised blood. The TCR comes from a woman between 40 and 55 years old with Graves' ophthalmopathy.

CDR3 protein: CASSYVRPNYGYTF. The DNA for the CDR3 is TGTGCCAGCAGTTATGTAAGACCTAACTATGGCTACACCTTC. The rearrangement uses TRBV6-2 or TRBV6-3 and TRBJ1-2; D ambiguous. Germline values: CDR1 MNHEY, CDR2 SVGEGT. Trimming removed 3 bases from V and 0 bases from J, with 8 bases in between. The CDR3 totals 14 residues.